The 16 T cell receptor beta chains reported below all come from one sample, sequenced in a study of blood T cell repertoires in COVID-19. The method was immunoSEQ multiplex PCR; TCRdb's version includes in-frame clones alone and lacks a portion of them. The table has around 84,000 clones, approximately 86% seen once. Sequencing was carried out using peripheral blood. The receptors come from an elderly man with active or convalescent COVID-19.

CDR3 sequence: CASSLGGATANEKLFF. As DNA, the CDR3 is TGTGCCAGCAGCCTTGGGGGGGCGACTGCTAATGAAAAACTGTTTTTT. This chain uses TRBV3-1 (or the pseudogene TRBV3-2) with TRBJ1-4; TRBD1 might be the D (6 bases). Trimming left V 4 bases short and J 3 bases short, with 15 bases between. The CDR3 is 16 residues long. Germline V lookup: CDR1 LGHDT, CDR2 YNNKEL (reference sequence).

V is TRBV19 and J is TRBJ2-3; D ambiguous. Germline values: CDR1 LNHDA, CDR2 SQIVND (reference sequence). This CDR3 has 14 amino acids. V lost 7 bases to trimming and J lost 2 bases, with 13 bases between them. CDR3 sequence (DNA): TGTGCCAGTACTCCGACAAGATTCACAGATACGCAGTATTTT. Its translation is CASTPTRFTDTQYF.

The J gene is TRBJ1-6, the V gene TRBV11-2, with TRBD1 identical over 8 bases. Germline V gene sequence: CDR1 SGHAT, CDR2 FQNNGV. V was pared by 5 bases and J by 7 bases, with 10 bases of the junction left unmatched. The CDR3 runs to 16 residues. CDR3 amino acids: CASSLLRGTGNSPLHF. The CDR3, as DNA: TGTGCCAGCAGCCTATTAAGGGGGACAGGAAATTCACCCCTCCACTTT.

This clone was seen just once. This chain joins TRBV12-5 and TRBJ1-5; D might be TRBD1 (6 bases). Per the germline V gene, CDR1 is LGHNT and CDR2 is FRNRAP. There are 17 residues in the CDR3. Trimming pared 0 bases from V and 8 bases from J, leaving 20 bases between. The CDR3 region has the DNA TGTGCTAGTGGTTTGGTATCTGGGATAGGGGGAATCGAGCCCCAGCATTTT. This gives the protein CASGLVSGIGGIEPQHF.

The count of this clone is one. J is TRBJ2-4 and V is TRBV6-6, with D hard to call. Germline V gives CDR1 MNHNY, CDR2 SVGAGI (reference sequence). The CDR3 is made up of 13 amino acids. Trimming left V 3 bases short and J 9 bases short, with 12 bases between. The CDR3 DNA follows: TGTGCCAGCAGTTATGAGGATTTTGCCATTCAGTACTTC. This codes for CASSYEDFAIQYF.

The rearrangement uses TRBV27 and TRBJ1-4, with D unresolved. This CDR3 is 13 amino acids long. Germline CDR1 and CDR2: MNHEY and SMNVEV (reference sequence). V dropped 5 bases and J dropped 6 bases, with 10 bases sitting between them. CDR3 loop: CASSERRDEKLFF. The CDR3, as DNA: TGTGCCAGCAGTGAACGGCGGGATGAAAAACTGTTTTTT.

This clone was detected only a few times. V is TRBV2 and J is TRBJ2-1; TRBD2 matches 8 bases. CDR1 is SNHLY and CDR2 is FYNNEI in the germline V gene. V shed 6 bases and J 1 base; nucleotides not matched to a gene: 8. The CDR3 consists of 16 residues. Written as DNA, the CDR3 is TGTGCCAGCAGCGCCCGCGGGGGGCGATCCTACAATGAGCAGTTCTTC. It is translated as CASSARGGRSYNEQFF. The variable domain in full, completed from reference TRBV2 and TRBJ2-1, reads EPEVTQTPSHQVTQMGQEVILRCVPISNHLYFYWYRQILGQKVEFLVSFYNNEISEKSEIFDDQFSVERPDGSNFTLKIRSTKLEDSAMYFCASSARGGRSYNEQFFGPGTRLTVL.

V usage is TRBV3-1 (or the pseudogene TRBV3-2) and J usage is TRBJ1-4; the match to TRBD1 covers 10 bases. The germline V gene has CDR1 LGHDT and CDR2 YNNKEL (reference sequence). This CDR3 contains 15 residues. Trimming at V came to 6 bases and at J to 5 bases, leaving 6 bases not matched to a gene. As DNA, the CDR3 is TGTGCCAGCAGTCGTCGGACAGGGGGAAATGAAAAACTGTTTTTT. This sequence encodes CASSRRTGGNEKLFF.

The chain has TRBV7-9 and TRBJ2-3; 9 bases line up with TRBD2. Trimming at V came to 3 bases and at J to 5 bases, leaving 6 bases not matched to a gene. Germline lookup yields CDR1 SEHNR and CDR2 FQNEAQ (reference sequence). CDR3 size: 15 residues. The CDR3 sequence is CASSFGGGAEDTQYF. For the CDR3, the DNA is TGTGCCAGCAGCTTCGGCGGGGGGGCTGAAGATACGCAGTATTTT.

J is TRBJ2-1 and V is TRBV9; 12 nucleotides agree with TRBD2. CDR1 is SGDLS and CDR2 is YYNGEE in the germline V gene. Trimming took 3 bases from V and 2 from J; bases not matched to a gene: 0. The CDR3 sequence is 15 residues long. DNA for the CDR3: TGTGCCAGCAGCGCTAGCGGGGGGGCCTACAATGAGCAGTTCTTC. Its translation is CASSASGGAYNEQFF.

This clone has just one count. This chain joins TRBV5-5 and TRBJ2-5; weak D call: TRBD2 (5 bases). V was cut by 4 bases and J by 3 bases, with 16 bases left in between. The V gene's germline CDR1 is SGHKS and CDR2 YYEKEE (reference sequence). This CDR3 is 15 amino acids long. CDR3 nucleotide sequence: TGTGCCAGCAGCCCTCGGGGTACAGAGGAAGAGACCCAGTACTTC. Its protein is CASSPRGTEEETQYF. The full variable domain, with the rest looked up from reference TRBV5-5 and TRBJ2-5, is DAGVTQSPTHLIKTRGQQVTLRCSPISGHKSVSWYQQVLGQGPQFIFQYYEKEERGRGNFPDRFSARQFPNYSSELNVNALLLGDSALYLCASSPRGTEEETQYFGPGTRLLVL.

The J gene is TRBJ1-1, the V gene TRBV7-9, with a possible D match to TRBD1 (5 bases). In germline, CDR1 is SEHNR, CDR2 FQNEAQ (reference sequence). This CDR3 is built from 12 residues. The V gene lost 11 bases and the J gene lost 3 bases, with 13 bases spanning the gap. This CDR3 is CAVSWGDTEAFF. CDR3 in DNA: TGTGCCGTCTCCTGGGGGGACACTGAAGCTTTCTTT.

The V and J genes are TRBV5-1 and TRBJ1-4, with D unclear. CDR1 SGHRS and CDR2 YFSETQ come from the germline V gene. The CDR3 consists of 14 residues. Deletions cut 1 base from V and 0 bases from J, with 4 bases between. The CDR3 loop is CASSLLSTNEKLFF. DNA for the CDR3: TGCGCCAGCAGCTTGCTCTCAACTAATGAAAAACTGTTTTTT.

This clone was counted at least ten times. The rearrangement joins TRBV7-8 to TRBJ1-2, with TRBD1 identical over 7 bases. The V gene end was trimmed by 6 bases and the J gene end by 5 bases; junction bases not matched to a gene: 15. This CDR3 region has 16 residues. Germline loops: CDR1 SGHVS, CDR2 FQNEAQ. CDR3 amino acids: CASSSWRTGDTYGYTF. CDR3 sequence (DNA): TGTGCCAGCAGTTCCTGGAGGACAGGCGACACTTATGGCTACACCTTC.

Regarding this clone: The same CDR3 arises from other DNA sequences in this sample as well. This chain joins TRBV5-4 and TRBJ1-2; a possible D gene is TRBD1 (5 bases). The CDR3 is 13 residues long. Per the germline V gene, CDR1 is SGHNT and CDR2 is YYREEE (reference sequence). The V gene lost 4 bases and the J gene lost 2 bases, with 9 bases spanning the gap. The CDR3: CASSLQGNYGYTF. DNA for the CDR3: TGTGCCAGCAGCCTCCAGGGCAACTATGGCTACACCTTC.

This chain joins TRBV19 and TRBJ2-1; D is perhaps TRBD2 (5 bases). CDR3 size: 14 residues. Germline V gives CDR1 LNHDA, CDR2 SQIVND (reference sequence). V was shortened by 1 base and J by 9 bases, with 13 bases between the two germline ends. The CDR3 nucleotides read TGTGCCAGTAGTATAGTAGTCGGAGGCCGTGAGCAGTTCTTC. As protein: CASSIVVGGREQFF.